This T cell receptor beta chain is from a study of blood T cell repertoires in COVID-19. Overall study context: The cDNA or gDNA used as material had been derived from T cells, B-cell-depleted T cells, or PBMCs.

Germline CDR1 is SGHRS and CDR2 is YFSETQ. The CDR3 runs 15 residues. The V end was cut by 0 bases, the J end by 0 bases, with 8 bases between. To note about this clone: The same CDR3 also results from other DNA sequences found in this sample.

In the original processing: Nucleated cell number was recorded as an estimate derived from reference gene primer amplification. Measured with immunoSEQ multiplex PCR; TCRdb has only the in-frame clones, and not every one. The V and J calls and clone size come from that table; D and trimming were worked out from the DNA. This table holds 100,000 to 150,000 clones, around nine tenths found once. Sequences were obtained from peripheral blood. The chain carries TRBV5-1 and TRBJ2-3, with TRBD1 as a possible D gene (6 bases). The sequence was collected from a man between 60 and 75 years old with COVID-19, enrolled during active disease. The CDR3 DNA sequence: TGCGCCAGCAGCTTGGTGGGGGCTAGCACAGATACGCAGTATTTT. Its translation is CASSLVGASTDTQYF.